The source of this T cell receptor (beta chain) is a study of shared clonotypes between healthy human individuals (dated by TCRdb to about 2020). In the study overall: The cohort comprised two women and a few men aged 18 to 49 years. For each donor, CD4 naive and CD4 memory were each given three plates, CD8 naive was given two plates, and CD8 memory was given one plate. To estimate repertoire size and how much clonotype sharing occurs between individuals, the study deeply sequenced the blood TCR repertoires of five healthy adults. To increase sequencing depth and limit assay-specific biases, TCR repertoire library preparation and sequencing were carried out by different laboratories using diverse techniques. Per donor, leukapheresis produced somewhere between about 0.94 and 9.5 billion PBMCs.

The donors were healthy, HIV-negative adults who had no recently reported acute infections or vaccinations. Every donor was a Caucasian adult living in Nashville, Tennessee, USA. CD4+ T cells were enriched through magnetic negative selection, after which naive cells were positively selected on CD45RA and the remaining negative fraction served as the memory subset. Blood was obtained by leukapheresis, after which PBMCs were separated by Ficoll-Histopaque density gradient centrifugation and cryopreserved in liquid nitrogen vapor phase. Analytical flow cytometry was used to check the purity and quantity of every magnetically sorted T cell population. Genomic DNA was isolated from every sorted fraction and measured by UV absorbance on a Nanodrop 2000c. Using the deep immunoSEQ assay, multiplex PCR amplified TCR CDR3 regions from genomic DNA. Extracted genomic DNA from each cell subset was spread evenly across all wells of several immunoSEQ 96-well plates, with each plate serving as a replicate. For sorted subsets, around 200 ng genomic DNA, equal to 25,000 to 35,000 T cell genomes, was loaded into each replicate PCR. Purified libraries were quantified with a Qubit 3.0 fluorometer, sized on a Bioanalyzer 2100, and re-quantified with the KAPA Library Quantification kit. A separate single-read 150-cycle Illumina NextSeq 550 flow cell was used to sequence each immunoSEQ 96-well plate. The study's own analysis went as follows. Because only junctional sequences without quality scores were contained in the immunoSEQ output, filtering matching that applied to full-length reads could not be performed. Sequences were annotated with PyIR, a Python wrapper for IgBLAST v1.9, and V/J genes and CDR3 were assigned using IMGT germline references. Reads were filtered out if the reads had weak V/J assignments (E-value above 1e-6), no CDR3, stop codons, out-of-frame junctions, or ambiguous translated residues. V3J clonotypes were defined as sequences sharing an identical inferred V gene, J gene, and CDR3 amino acid sequence. The percentage overlap between two repertoires was calculated by dividing the number of shared unique clonotypes by the size of the smaller repertoire. Repertoire richness was assessed with RTK rarefaction, the Chao1 estimator, and Recon v2.1 estimates of unobserved clonotypes. Generation probabilities for all TCRbeta clonotypes obtained by the gDNA method from a handful of donors were computed using OLGA. Imported from immuneACCESS, the table was reduced by TCRdb to in-frame sequences with V and J called. These copies leave out some clones; in studies compared against another copy, an unresolved V gene accounts for under half, and the cause of the remainder is not known. D and trimming come from the DNA, and the V and J calls and clone size come from that table. The sample table contains 2 million to 3 million clones; only one count was recorded for 93% of them. 0.35% to 0.45% of the sample lies in the top ten.

On the study overall, not on this receptor specifically: Incomplete sequencing was indicated by rarefaction of sorted-subset datasets, despite the large sequencing depth. Sampling was limited to blood, and TCR repertoires in tissue likely differ from TCR repertoires in blood. Pairwise subsampling led to the expectation that sequencing depth would affect the degree of clonotype sharing among donors. Because the study included a small number of donors, the genetic and exposure-history diversity represented was limited. Naive subsets generally had larger estimated clonotype richness than memory subsets did. Compared with non-shared clonotypes, the clonotypes found in all four sorted-subset donors had higher generation probabilities. When a handful of donors were compared, the shared fraction of clonotypes was around 5% for naive CD4, around 4% for naive CD8, about 2.4% for memory CD4, and 0.4% for memory CD8.

As for this clone: Its antigen target is currently unknown. No base quality values were provided; no much bigger clone lies one nucleotide off.

The CDR3 starts with the cysteine, ends with the phenylalanine, and has 15 residues. Kept here is only the CDR3 DNA, which spans 45 bases and is read in frame from base 1. After removal of 2 bases from V and 2 bases from J, the junction retains 4 bases not matched to a gene. CDR1 and CDR2 are drawn from the germline V gene: SNHLY, FYNNEI. The chain employs TRBV2 and TRBJ2-7, with 9 bases in between that match TRBD2. The receptor was derived from a man between 18 and 29 years old in good health. Some clones in this sample may be carry-over from other donors' samples. The sample comprised naive CD4+ T cells from PBMCs. This specimen's cell subset or site label, interpreted: CD45RA+ positively selected. The DNA sequence is TGTGCCAGCAGTGAATTAGGCGGGAGGGCCTACGAGCAGTACTTC. Translation gives CASSELGGRAYEQYF.